The subject of this entry is one T cell receptor (beta chain). Its antigen target is currently unknown. There are no base qualities to consult, and no much larger clone falls within one base. The cohort was made up of roughly 670 healthy bone marrow donors. Cohort members were all nominally healthy when sampled, although unrecorded immune exposures were likely present. The donor was CMV seronegative and belonged to the group of 352 seronegative cohort members. Every donor gave a peripheral blood sample, and the peripheral blood mononuclear cells from that sample were used for TCR beta sequencing. The Qiagen DNeasy Blood Extraction Kit was used to extract genomic DNA from the blood cell samples. The record originates from a study of cytomegalovirus exposure and HLA in healthy donors (dated by TCRdb to about 2017). Some background on the complete study: An earlier analysis of a few hundred of the donors reported around 280 Gb of sequence data and 90 million to 120 million unique TCR beta sequences obtained from around 190 million T cells. About 280 gigabases of sequencing data and around 90 million unique TCR sequences made up an early release that covered several hundred HLA-typed donors. The genetic ancestry cluster associated with self-reported Caucasian donors included around four fifths of the 398 genotyped donors. The study aimed to test whether signatures of past pathogen exposure could be identified by cataloging public T cell receptors. The study profiled the T cell repertoires of under 850 subjects by immunosequencing and related them to cytomegalovirus serostatus. In addition to the first cohort of approximately 670 subjects, a separate validation cohort of approximately 130 different subjects was used. To predict cytomegalovirus infection status, the study combined high-throughput TCR immunosequencing, statistical association of individual TCRs with disease status, and machine learning. A later analysis re-analyzed previously published TCR beta repertoires from about 600 donors and added high-resolution HLA genotyping to study TCR occurrence patterns. Rather than drawing on any new phenotypic data, the later analysis identified candidate immune exposures from TCR beta sequences and the way those sequences occurred across donors. In an earlier analysis of around 540 of the donors, high-throughput TCR beta sequencing was used to judge whether each TCR beta V gene segment behaved as functional or pseudogenic. Donor age, sex, ethnicity and CMV serostatus were compiled together with the repertoire data. In a later genetic analysis, genome-wide SNP genotypes for about 65% of the roughly 670 donors were used, and that subset was treated as a discovery cohort. Every repertoire in the discovery cohort had been generated on one and the same sequencing platform. Class I and class II HLA loci were covered by the typing at four-digit resolution. Typing coverage varied by locus: roughly 629-640 donors for A, B, C, DRB1 and DQB1; roughly 510 for DQA1; over 600 for DPA1; around 490 for DPB1. Four to six DR-DQ haplotypes were handled as single units for association and clustering because linkage in the cohort was strong. On average, roughly 240,000 unique TCR beta nucleotide sequences were sequenced per donor among 398 genotyped donors of the cohort, with roughly 18% of those sequences being non-productive. The full study reports these points: A few of the identified cytomegalovirus-associated TCR beta chains were confirmed in vitro to be specific for cytomegalovirus antigens. Because some donors lacked HLA typing at each locus, the association tests relied only on the typed subset. In a later analysis, HLA-associated TCR beta chains showed more clonal expansion and lower generation probabilities than non-associated chains that were equally common. A later genetic analysis associated a missense DCLRE1C variant with V-gene and J-gene trimming of TCR beta chains, and an independent cohort replicated the association. In a later analysis, most CMV-associated TCR beta chains were found to appear HLA-restricted, with HLA associations seemingly driven largely by CMV exposure. Specific HLA alleles were associated with about 17,000 TCR beta sequences at a false discovery rate of 0.05 in a later analysis. The presence/absence analyses assumed that sequencing depth was roughly uniform across donors, and that assumption may not be true. In this cohort, only TCR beta chains were sequenced, and detectable features were limited by the absence of alpha or paired-chain data. A further reported finding was that TCR beta sequences accurately predicted the HLA-A and HLA-B alleles for most subjects in the first cohort. A later genetic analysis reported fewer N-insertions in productive TCRs among donors in an Asian-associated ancestry cluster than the approximately 670-donor mean. An earlier analysis of approximately 530 of the donors showed that most TCR beta V segments appeared in productive rearrangements either about 87% or about 30% of the time, which broadly matched IMGT annotations. A cluster of highly shared sequence variants was judged likely to be a technical artifact of the sequencing pipeline. Because counts were too low, some 17 rarely observed V segments, including chromosome 9 orphons, were excluded from the earlier analysis of 587 of the donors. Correlated functional status among segregating V segments might reflect linkage disequilibrium, but an unknown experimental factor could not be ruled out. Immune exposure information for the cohort was limited to CMV serostatus. Most TCR sequences were observed very rarely across donors, whereas some public TCRs were present in many individuals. According to the authors, the approach could potentially be generalized to other disease states and immunological phenotypes. When HLA alleles, especially DR and DQ, strongly co-occurred, attributing TCR associations to individual alleles was difficult. The study listed 164 TCR beta chains as associated with cytomegalovirus. According to a later analysis, TCR association rates differed among HLA loci, with DRB1 alleles showing the most associated TCRs and HLA-C alleles showing the fewest. In a later analysis, several top co-occurrence clusters were reported to appear linked to parvovirus B19, influenza, CMV and Epstein-Barr virus. Cytomegalovirus status was reported to be diagnosed by the classifier with high specificity and sensitivity in both the original and validation cohorts.

Libraries came from the immunoSEQ multiplex PCR assay. A mixture of 60 forward primers for TCR Vbeta segments and 13 reverse primers for TCR Jbeta segments was used in the multiplex PCR. A multiplex PCR assay on genomic DNA amplified the CDR3 region of rearranged TCR beta genes. The Illumina HiSeq System was used to sequence the amplified TCR beta libraries as 87-base-pair reads. Per the original workflow: Across the 500 to 700 repertoires, a later analysis counted roughly 84 million unique TCR beta chains, 8.5 million to 12 million of which were shared by at least two donors. Raw reads were error-corrected and collapsed into unique sequences with a nearest-neighbor algorithm that merged closely related sequences to remove PCR and sequencing errors. V, D and J gene segments were assigned by aligning CDR3 sequences to IMGT reference sequences. Each retained sequence needed at least a six-nucleotide match to both a V gene segment and a J gene segment. Rearrangements were classified as productive when the CDR3 lacked stop codons and remained in frame with V and J, and all other rearrangements were classified as non-productive. Following IMGT convention, CDR3 was defined as the stretch from the second conserved V-encoded cysteine to the conserved J-encoded phenylalanine. The earlier analysis of about 530 of the donors excluded any sequence lacking an unambiguous match to a single V gene segment. An earlier analysis of almost 600 of the donors classified V segments as functional when productive rearrangements were above 56.7% and as segregating when the standard deviation between donors was above 5%. To diagnose cytomegalovirus status from the catalog of TCR beta chain sequences, a statistical classification framework was built. A later analysis assigned V and J genes by comparing TCR nucleotide sequences with IMGT/GENE-DB human TR gene sequences. The TCRdist pipeline was used in a later analysis to assign CDR3 sequences and most-parsimonious VDJ recombination scenarios. In a later analysis, each TCR beta chain was defined by its CDR3 amino acid sequence together with its V-gene family, and reads without a unique V-gene family were excluded. To address suspected cross-contamination and a sequencing artifact, a later analysis removed a few hundred highly shared, low-generation-probability nucleotide sequences. In a later analysis, a clonal expansion index was calculated for each public chain from normalized within-repertoire ranks of inferred template counts. Generation probabilities in a later analysis came from a VDJ recombination model fitted to out-of-frame rearrangements, and those results were checked against IGoR. In a later analysis, hypergeometric tests were used to score TCR-TCR, TCR-HLA and TCR-CMV co-occurrence, with a repertoire-size bias correction applied to TCR pairs. A later analysis estimated false discovery rates by permuting HLA or CMV assignments 20 times. In a later analysis, co-occurring TCRs were grouped with DBSCAN, and TCRdist sequence similarity was added when clustering was performed within HLA-allele-positive subsets. Co-occurrence clustering excluded repertoires with fewer than 30,000 or more than 120,000 public chains, plus five with anomalous nucleotide sharing. The immuneACCESS repertoire file appears here via TCRdb, limited to in-frame rearrangements. These files lack a portion of the clones; in checked studies, under half of the deficit traces to unresolved V genes, and the cause of the others is not known. V and J calls and clone size are as listed in that table; D and trimming were resolved from the DNA. This sample comprises more than 130,000 clones, roughly 79% of them detected only once. Of the sample, 2.5% to 3.5% is held by the ten largest clones.

The sequence was obtained from a male donor in good health and CMV-seronegative. The sample was PBMCs.

The sequenced DNA: TGCGCCAGCAGTCCCGATAGCGTGAGTCACGAGCAGTACTTC. This sequence encodes CASSPDSVSHEQYF. The rearrangement combines TRBV5-1 with TRBJ2-7, and the D gene may be TRBD2, 5 bases matching. The V end loses 5 bases and the J end loses 5 bases, and a stretch of 17 bases separates them. The CDR3 runs 14 amino acids, cysteine and phenylalanine included. The CDR3 DNA has 42 bases and is translated from base 1. CDR1 and CDR2 were assigned from the germline V gene as SGHRS and YFSETQ.